This passage covers 12 T cell receptor beta chains from one sample sequenced in a study of shared clonotypes between healthy human individuals. Measured with immunoSEQ multiplex PCR; TCRdb has only the in-frame clones, and not every one. The table lists about 2.4 million clones, 93% of them singletons. Sequences were obtained from naive CD4+ T cells from PBMCs. Subset given: CD45RA+ positively selected. The receptors derive from a man aged 18 to 30 in good health. Some clones in this sample may be carry-over from other donors' samples.

The chain links TRBV18 to TRBJ2-4; TRBD1 might be the D (5 bases). Germline CDR1 is KGHSH and CDR2 is LQKENI. V was trimmed by 3 bases and J by 0 bases, leaving 12 bases between them. The CDR3 runs to 16 residues. CDR3 residues: CASSPDSRVAKNIQYF. Here the CDR3 DNA reads TGTGCCAGCTCACCGGATAGCAGGGTAGCCAAAAACATTCAGTACTTC.

This sequence joins TRBV7-9 and TRBJ2-1, with D maybe TRBD2 (5 bases). The CDR3 runs 16 residues. The germline V gene has CDR1 SEHNR and CDR2 FQNEAQ (reference sequence). The V end lost 5 bases, the J end lost 0 bases, and 14 bases lay between the germline ends. The CDR3 loop is CASSPRGPSSYNEQFF. For the CDR3, the DNA is TGTGCCAGCAGCCCCCGAGGGCCTAGCTCCTACAATGAGCAGTTCTTC.

The chain links TRBV18 to TRBJ1-1; D is unclear. From germline, CDR1 is KGHSH and CDR2 LQKENI. CDR3 length equals 14 residues. The ends were cut back, 2 bases at V and 1 base at J, with 8 bases in the middle. CDR3 DNA: TGTGCCAGCTCACCAAGGGAGGGGAACACTGAAGCTTTCTTT. It yields the protein CASSPREGNTEAFF. Drawing the rest from reference TRBV18 and TRBJ1-1, the complete variable domain is NAGVMQNPRHLVRRRGQEARLRCSPMKGHSHVYWYRQLPEEGLKFMVYLQKENIIDESGMPKERFSAEFPKEGPSILRIQQVVRGDSAAYFCASSPREGNTEAFFGQGTRLTVV.

This chain connects TRBV7-9 to TRBJ2-7; 7 nucleotides line up with TRBD1. This CDR3 has 16 residues. From germline, CDR1 is SEHNR and CDR2 FQNEAQ (reference sequence). The V segment lost 4 bases and the J segment 3 bases; nucleotides outside the gene matches: 12. CDR3 protein: CASSSGQSPNFYEQYF. The DNA of the CDR3 is TGTGCCAGCAGCTCGGGACAGTCTCCCAATTTCTACGAGCAGTACTTC. Full variable domain (remainder filled in from reference TRBV7-9 and TRBJ2-7): DTGVSQNPRHKITKRGQNVTFRCDPISEHNRLYWYRQTLGQGPEFLTYFQNEAQLEKSRLLSDRFSAERPKGSFSTLEIQRTEQGDSAMYLCASSSGQSPNFYEQYFGPGTRLTVT.

For this clone: The same CDR3 is also encoded by other DNA sequences in this sample. The chain recombines TRBV5-1 with TRBJ1-3, with D tentatively TRBD1 (6 bases). Germline V gene data show CDR1 as SGHRS and CDR2 as YFSETQ. The germline V and J ends were trimmed by 4 bases and 1 base, with 9 bases remaining between them. This CDR3 comprises 14 residues. CDR3 protein: CASSGTGSGNTIYF. The DNA for the CDR3 is TGCGCCAGCAGCGGTACAGGGTCTGGAAACACCATATATTTT.

The chain links TRBV28 to TRBJ1-3, with D unresolved. This CDR3 has 14 amino acids. V was trimmed by 8 bases and J by 0 bases, leaving 11 bases between them. Germline values: CDR1 MDHEN, CDR2 SYDVKM. CDR3 amino acids: CASHTAFSGNTIYF. The CDR3 DNA reads TGTGCCAGCCATACAGCCTTCTCTGGAAACACCATATATTTT.

A few counts support this clone. The chain is built from TRBV28 and TRBJ1-1; D is unresolved. V dropped 8 bases and J dropped 5 bases, with 6 bases sitting between them. The CDR3 loop spans 10 amino acids. Germline CDR1 is MDHEN and CDR2 is SYDVKM. The CDR3 DNA reads as TGTGCCAGCGGACTAACTGAAGCTTTCTTT. Translating it yields CASGLTEAFF. The full variable domain, rest sourced from reference TRBV28 and TRBJ1-1, is DVKVTQSSRYLVKRTGEKVFLECVQDMDHENMFWYRQDPGLGLRLIYFSYDVKMKEKGDIPEGYSVSREKKERFSLILESASTNQTSMYLCASGLTEAFFGQGTRLTVV.

V usage is TRBV6-1 and J usage is TRBJ2-7, with a possible D match to TRBD2 (6 bases). Trimming stripped 0 bases from V and 2 bases from J, with 14 bases between. CDR1 is MNHNS and CDR2 is SASEGT in the germline V gene. The CDR3 totals 16 residues. CDR3 region: CASSEAGWGEAYEQYF. The DNA of the CDR3 is TGTGCCAGCAGTGAAGCAGGGTGGGGGGAAGCCTACGAGCAGTACTTC.

The rearrangement uses TRBV27 and TRBJ2-7; D is undetermined. The CDR3 extends over 14 amino acids. Between the trimmed V and J ends, which lost 1 base and 5 bases, there was a span of 12 bases. Germline V gives CDR1 MNHEY, CDR2 SMNVEV (reference sequence). CDR3 sequence reads: CASSLFREPHEQYF. CDR3 DNA: TGTGCCAGCAGTTTATTTAGGGAACCCCACGAGCAGTACTTC.

The chain uses TRBV25-1 and TRBJ2-3, with TRBD2 matching 7 bases. The J segment lost 8 bases and the V segment lost 3 bases, leaving 17 bases of the junction unmatched. Germline lookup yields CDR1 MGHDK and CDR2 SYGVNS. This CDR3 comprises 17 residues. The CDR3 DNA is TGTGCCAGCAGTGATCCCCCCCTGCGGCGCGGGAGCGGTACGCAGTATTTT. Its protein is CASSDPPLRRGSGTQYF.

The genes are TRBV4-2 and TRBJ2-1; D unresolved. The V end was cut by 4 bases, the J end by 5 bases, with 9 bases between. Germline CDR1 LGHNA, CDR2 YNFKEQ. This CDR3 contains 13 residues. CDR3 protein: CASSRDENNEQFF. DNA for the CDR3: TGTGCCAGCAGCCGTGACGAAAACAATGAGCAGTTCTTC.

This sequence joins TRBV5-4 and TRBJ2-3; 7 bases match TRBD2. V shed 1 base, J shed 3 bases, and the junction held 5 bases outside the gene matches. The germline V gene has CDR1 SGHNT and CDR2 YYREEE (reference sequence). The CDR3 is made up of 15 amino acids. This CDR3 is CASSLTGGATDTQYF. CDR3 DNA: TGTGCCAGCAGCTTGACGGGAGGAGCGACAGATACGCAGTATTTT.